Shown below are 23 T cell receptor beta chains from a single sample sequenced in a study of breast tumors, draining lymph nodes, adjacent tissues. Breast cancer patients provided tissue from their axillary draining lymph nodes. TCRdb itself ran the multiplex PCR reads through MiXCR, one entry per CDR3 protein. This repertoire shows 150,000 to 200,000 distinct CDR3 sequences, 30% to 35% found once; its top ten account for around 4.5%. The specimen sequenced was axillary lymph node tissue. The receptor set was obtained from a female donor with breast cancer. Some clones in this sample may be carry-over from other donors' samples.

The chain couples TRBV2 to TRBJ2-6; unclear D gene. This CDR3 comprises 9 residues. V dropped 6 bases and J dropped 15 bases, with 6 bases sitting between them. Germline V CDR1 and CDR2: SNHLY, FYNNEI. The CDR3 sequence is CASSSPLTF. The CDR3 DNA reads TGTGCCAGCAGCTCCCCCCTGACTTTC.

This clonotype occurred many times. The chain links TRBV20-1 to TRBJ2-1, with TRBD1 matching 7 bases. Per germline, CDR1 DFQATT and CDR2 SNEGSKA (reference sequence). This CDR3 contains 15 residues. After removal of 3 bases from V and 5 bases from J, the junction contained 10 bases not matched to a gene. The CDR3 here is CSARGRQGAHNEQFF. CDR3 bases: TGCAGTGCTAGGGGTAGACAGGGAGCCCACAATGAGCAGTTCTTC.

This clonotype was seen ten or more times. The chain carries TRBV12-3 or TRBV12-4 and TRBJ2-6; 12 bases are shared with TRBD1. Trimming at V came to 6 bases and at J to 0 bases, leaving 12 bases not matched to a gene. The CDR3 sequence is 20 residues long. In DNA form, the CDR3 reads TGTGCCAGCAGCCCTGTTTGGGGACAGGGGGCGAGCTCTGGGGCCAACGTCCTGACTTTC. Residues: CASSPVWGQGASSGANVLTF.

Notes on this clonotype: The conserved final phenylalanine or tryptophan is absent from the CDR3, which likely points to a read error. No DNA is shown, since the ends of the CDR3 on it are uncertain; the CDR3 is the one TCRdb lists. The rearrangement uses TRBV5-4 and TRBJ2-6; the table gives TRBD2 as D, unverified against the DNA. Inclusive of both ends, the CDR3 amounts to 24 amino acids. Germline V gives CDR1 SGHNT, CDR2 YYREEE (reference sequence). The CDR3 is CASSLGWGSDYNSPLHFGANVLTL.

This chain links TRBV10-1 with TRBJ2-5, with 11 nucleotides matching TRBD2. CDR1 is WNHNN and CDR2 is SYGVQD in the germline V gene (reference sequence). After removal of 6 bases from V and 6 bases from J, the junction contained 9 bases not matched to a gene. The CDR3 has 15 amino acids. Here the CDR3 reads CASRERTSGRQTQYF. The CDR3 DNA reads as TGCGCCAGCAGAGAGAGAACTAGCGGGAGACAGACCCAGTACTTC.

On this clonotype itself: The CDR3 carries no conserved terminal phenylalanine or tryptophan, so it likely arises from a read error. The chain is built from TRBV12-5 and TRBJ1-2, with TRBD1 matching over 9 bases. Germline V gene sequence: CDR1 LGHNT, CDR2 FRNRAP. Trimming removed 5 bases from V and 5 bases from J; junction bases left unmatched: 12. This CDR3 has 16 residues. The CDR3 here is CASGTLQGAPIYGYTL. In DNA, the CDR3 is TGTGCTAGTGGTACACTACAGGGGGCCCCGATTTATGGCTACACCCTC.

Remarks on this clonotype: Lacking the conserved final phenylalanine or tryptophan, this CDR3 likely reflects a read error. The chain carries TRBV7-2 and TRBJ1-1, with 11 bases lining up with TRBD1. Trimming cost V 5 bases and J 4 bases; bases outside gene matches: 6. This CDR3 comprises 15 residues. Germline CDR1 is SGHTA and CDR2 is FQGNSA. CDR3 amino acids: CASSIDGTGGTEAFL. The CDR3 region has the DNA TGTGCCAGCAGCATAGACGGGACAGGGGGCACTGAAGCTTTCCTT.

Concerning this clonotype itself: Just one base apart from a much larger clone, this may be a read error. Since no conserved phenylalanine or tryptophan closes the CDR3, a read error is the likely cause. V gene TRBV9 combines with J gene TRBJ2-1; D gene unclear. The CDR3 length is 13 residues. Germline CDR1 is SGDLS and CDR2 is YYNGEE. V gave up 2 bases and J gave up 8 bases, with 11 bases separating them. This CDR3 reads CASSVPGIYEQFS. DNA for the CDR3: TGTGCCAGCAGCGTTCCAGGTATCTATGAGCAGTTCTCC.

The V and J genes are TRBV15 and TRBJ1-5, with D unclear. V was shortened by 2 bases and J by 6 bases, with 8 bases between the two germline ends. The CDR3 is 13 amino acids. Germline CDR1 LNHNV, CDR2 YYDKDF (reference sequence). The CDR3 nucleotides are TGTGCCACCAGCAGAAATCCGGGTCAGCCCCAGCATTTT. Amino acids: CATSRNPGQPQHF.

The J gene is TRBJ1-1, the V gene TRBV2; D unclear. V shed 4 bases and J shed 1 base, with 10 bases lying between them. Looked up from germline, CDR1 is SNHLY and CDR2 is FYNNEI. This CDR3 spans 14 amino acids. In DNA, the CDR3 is TGTGCCAGCAGTGTCAAAGACTCGAACACTGAAGCTTTCTTT. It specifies CASSVKDSNTEAFF. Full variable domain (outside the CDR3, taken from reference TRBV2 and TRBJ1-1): EPEVTQTPSHQVTQMGQEVILRCVPISNHLYFYWYRQILGQKVEFLVSFYNNEISEKSEIFDDQFSVERPDGSNFTLKIRSTKLEDSAMYFCASSVKDSNTEAFFGQGTRLTVV.

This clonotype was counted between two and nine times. This CDR3 reads CASSLAGALGQETQYF. Here the CDR3 DNA reads TGTGCCAGCAGCTTGGCGGGGGCCTTGGGGCAAGAGACCCAGTACTTC. The chain has TRBV5-8 and TRBJ2-5; D may correspond to TRBD1 or TRBD2 (6 bases each). The germline V and J ends were trimmed by 0 bases and 2 bases, with 14 bases remaining between them. Germline-derived CDR1 and CDR2 are SGHTS and YDEGEE. This CDR3 has 16 residues.

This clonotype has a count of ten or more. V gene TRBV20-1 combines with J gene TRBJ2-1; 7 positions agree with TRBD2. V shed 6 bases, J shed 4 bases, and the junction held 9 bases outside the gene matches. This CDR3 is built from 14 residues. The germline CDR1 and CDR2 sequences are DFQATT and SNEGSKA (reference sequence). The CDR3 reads CSAPPGLKYNEQFF. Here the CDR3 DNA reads TGCAGTGCACCGCCGGGACTAAAATACAATGAGCAGTTCTTC.

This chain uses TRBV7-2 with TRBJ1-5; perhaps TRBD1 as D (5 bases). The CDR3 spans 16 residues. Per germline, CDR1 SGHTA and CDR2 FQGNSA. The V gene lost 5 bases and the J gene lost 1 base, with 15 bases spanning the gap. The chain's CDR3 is CASSTTGRESNQPQHF. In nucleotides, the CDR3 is TGTGCCAGCAGCACAACGGGCAGGGAGAGCAATCAGCCCCAGCATTTT.

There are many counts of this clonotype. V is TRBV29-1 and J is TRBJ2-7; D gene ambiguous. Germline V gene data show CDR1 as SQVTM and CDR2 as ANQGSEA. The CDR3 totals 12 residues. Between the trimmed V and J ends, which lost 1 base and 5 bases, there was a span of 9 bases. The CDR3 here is CSVEGTANEQYF. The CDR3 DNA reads TGCAGCGTTGAAGGTACAGCCAACGAGCAGTACTTC.

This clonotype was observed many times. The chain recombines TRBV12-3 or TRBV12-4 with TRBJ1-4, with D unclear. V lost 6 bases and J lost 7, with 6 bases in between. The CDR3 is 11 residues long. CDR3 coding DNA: TGTGCCAGCAGCCCGGGTGAAAAACTGTTTTTT. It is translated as CASSPGEKLFF.

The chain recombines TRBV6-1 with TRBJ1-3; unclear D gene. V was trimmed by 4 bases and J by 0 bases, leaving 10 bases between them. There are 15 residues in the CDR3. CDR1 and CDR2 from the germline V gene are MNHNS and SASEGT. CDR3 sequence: CASSGGSSSGNTIYF. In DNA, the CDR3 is TGTGCCAGCAGTGGCGGCAGCAGCTCTGGAAACACCATATATTTT.

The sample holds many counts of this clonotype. In DNA form, the CDR3 reads TGTGCCAGCAGACCAACCGGGACTACCTACAATGAGCAGTTCTTC. Its protein product is CASRPTGTTYNEQFF. J is TRBJ2-1 and V is TRBV7-8; 7 bases map to TRBD2. V trimming: 6 bases; J trimming: 2 bases; junction bases outside the gene matches: 7. This CDR3 is 15 amino acids long. Germline V lookup: CDR1 SGHVS, CDR2 FQNEAQ.

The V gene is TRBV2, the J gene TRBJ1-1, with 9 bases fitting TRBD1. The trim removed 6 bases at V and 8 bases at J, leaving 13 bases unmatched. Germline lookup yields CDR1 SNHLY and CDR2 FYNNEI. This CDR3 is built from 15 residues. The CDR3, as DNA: TGTGCCAGCAGCGATAGGGGACAGGGTTTTAGAGAAGCTTTCTTT. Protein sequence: CASSDRGQGFREAFF.

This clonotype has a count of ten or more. CDR3 coding DNA: TGTGCCAGCAGCGTAGCAGGGGCGTCTAATGAAAAACTGTTTTTT. Protein sequence: CASSVAGASNEKLFF. The rearrangement links TRBV9 to TRBJ1-4, with D perhaps matching TRBD1 (6 bases). Germline loops: CDR1 SGDLS, CDR2 YYNGEE. Trimming took 0 bases from V and 3 from J, leaving 9 bases between them. The CDR3 contains 15 residues.

The CDR3 nucleotides read TGCGCCAGCAGCTTGGTTTTAGGGGGGCTTGGCACTGAAGCTTTCTTT. It codes for CASSLVLGGLGTEAFF. The rearrangement uses TRBV5-1 and TRBJ1-1, with a possible D match to TRBD1 (6 bases). Between the trimmed V and J ends, which lost 0 bases and 4 bases, there was a span of 16 bases. CDR3 length equals 16 residues. Germline loops: CDR1 SGHRS, CDR2 YFSETQ.

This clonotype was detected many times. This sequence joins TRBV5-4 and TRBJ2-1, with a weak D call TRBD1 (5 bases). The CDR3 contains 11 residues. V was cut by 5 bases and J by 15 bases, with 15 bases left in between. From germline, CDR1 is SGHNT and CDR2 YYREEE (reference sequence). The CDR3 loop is CASSYQGVRFF. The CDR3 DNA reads TGTGCCAGCAGTTACCAGGGTGTCAGGTTCTTC.

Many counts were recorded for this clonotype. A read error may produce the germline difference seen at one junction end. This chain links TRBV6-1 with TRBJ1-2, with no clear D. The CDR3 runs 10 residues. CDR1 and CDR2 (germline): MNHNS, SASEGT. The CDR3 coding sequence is TGTGCCAGCAGTGATAGCTCATTTTACTTC. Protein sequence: CASSDSSFYF.

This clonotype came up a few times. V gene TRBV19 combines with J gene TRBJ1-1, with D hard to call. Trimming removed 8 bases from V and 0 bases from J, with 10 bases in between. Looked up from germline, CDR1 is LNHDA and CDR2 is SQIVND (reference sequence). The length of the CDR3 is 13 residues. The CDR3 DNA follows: TGTGCCAGTCGCAGAATGTTGAACACTGAAGCTTTCTTT. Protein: CASRRMLNTEAFF.